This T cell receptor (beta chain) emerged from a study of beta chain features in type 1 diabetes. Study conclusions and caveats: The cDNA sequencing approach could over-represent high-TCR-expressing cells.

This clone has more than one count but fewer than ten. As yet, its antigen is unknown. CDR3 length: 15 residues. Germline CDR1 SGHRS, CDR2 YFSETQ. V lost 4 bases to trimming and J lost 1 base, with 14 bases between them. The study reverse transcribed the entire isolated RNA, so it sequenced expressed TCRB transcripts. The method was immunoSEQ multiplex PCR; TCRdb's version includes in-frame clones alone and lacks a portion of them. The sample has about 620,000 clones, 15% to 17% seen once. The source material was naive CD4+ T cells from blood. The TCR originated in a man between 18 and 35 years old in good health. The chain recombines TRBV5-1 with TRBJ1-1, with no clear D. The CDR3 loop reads CASSMGGMSNTEAFF. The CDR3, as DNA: TGCGCCAGCAGCATGGGCGGCATGTCGAACACTGAAGCTTTCTTT.